This TCR beta chain was identified during a study of T-cell reconstitution after alpha-beta-depleted transplantation in children. Researchers prepared the TCRbeta library using unique molecular identifiers, the study reports. MiXCR, applied by TCRdb to the PCR reads, yields one record per CDR3 protein. This table holds hundreds of thousands of distinct CDR3 sequences, approximately 12% found once. This clonotype showed up many times. Its specificity is not known. Study findings and constraints: Surviving recipient T cells and thymic progenitors underlay high day-60 TCRbeta diversity in some patients. Reports say that about two months after transplant, the alpha-beta T cells came out of several hundred graft clones that had expanded. When one year had passed after transplant, most T-cell counts and diversity came from newly produced T cells.

Trimming left V 3 bases short and J 4 bases short, with 10 bases between. Germline V lookup: CDR1 KGHSH, CDR2 LQKENI. The CDR3 is made up of 13 amino acids. The TCR originated in a male patient between 10 and 17 years old who had a stem cell transplant for acute myeloid leukemia, so the T cells may come from the graft donor. The chain recombines TRBV18 with TRBJ2-7; a possible D gene is TRBD1 (6 bases). The sample in question was PBMCs, mostly from graft donor cells, obtained 360 days after TCRalphabeta/CD19-depleted stem cell transplant. The CDR3 nucleotides read TGTGCCAGCTCACCGACAGGCGGGTACGAGCAGTACTTC. This codes for CASSPTGGYEQYF. Supplemented by reference TRBV18 and TRBJ2-7, the full variable domain reads NAGVMQNPRHLVRRRGQEARLRCSPMKGHSHVYWYRQLPEEGLKFMVYLQKENIIDESGMPKERFSAEFPKEGPSILRIQQVVRGDSAAYFCASSPTGGYEQYFGPGTRLTVT.